This T cell receptor beta chain is from a study of blood T cell repertoires in COVID-19. Overall study context: Samples representing acute and convalescent COVID-19 were sourced from the United States, Italy and Spain. T cells, B-cell-depleted T cells, or PBMCs supplied cDNA or gDNA.

In Seattle, patients joined the study during active infection and were tracked longitudinally. Germline values: CDR1 SGDLS, CDR2 YYNGEE. Trimming took 0 bases from V and 0 from J, leaving 12 bases between them. This CDR3 has 17 residues. Original analysis: The authors estimated nucleated cell counts from reference gene primer amplification. The protocol was immunoSEQ multiplex PCR, while the TCRdb copy is restricted to in-frame clones and leaves out a portion. V, J and clone size are those of that table, while D and trimming were read from the DNA. The sample gives fewer than 650,000 clones, around nine tenths of which show up once; 7.8% is in the top ten.

This sequence originates from a woman in her 50s with COVID-19, enrolled during active disease. Source material: peripheral blood. The chain has TRBV9 and TRBJ2-2; a weak D match, TRBD1 (6 bases). The CDR3 protein is CASSVVPGHTNTGELFF. The CDR3 DNA follows: TGTGCCAGCAGCGTAGTCCCGGGACACACGAACACCGGGGAGCTGTTTTTT.